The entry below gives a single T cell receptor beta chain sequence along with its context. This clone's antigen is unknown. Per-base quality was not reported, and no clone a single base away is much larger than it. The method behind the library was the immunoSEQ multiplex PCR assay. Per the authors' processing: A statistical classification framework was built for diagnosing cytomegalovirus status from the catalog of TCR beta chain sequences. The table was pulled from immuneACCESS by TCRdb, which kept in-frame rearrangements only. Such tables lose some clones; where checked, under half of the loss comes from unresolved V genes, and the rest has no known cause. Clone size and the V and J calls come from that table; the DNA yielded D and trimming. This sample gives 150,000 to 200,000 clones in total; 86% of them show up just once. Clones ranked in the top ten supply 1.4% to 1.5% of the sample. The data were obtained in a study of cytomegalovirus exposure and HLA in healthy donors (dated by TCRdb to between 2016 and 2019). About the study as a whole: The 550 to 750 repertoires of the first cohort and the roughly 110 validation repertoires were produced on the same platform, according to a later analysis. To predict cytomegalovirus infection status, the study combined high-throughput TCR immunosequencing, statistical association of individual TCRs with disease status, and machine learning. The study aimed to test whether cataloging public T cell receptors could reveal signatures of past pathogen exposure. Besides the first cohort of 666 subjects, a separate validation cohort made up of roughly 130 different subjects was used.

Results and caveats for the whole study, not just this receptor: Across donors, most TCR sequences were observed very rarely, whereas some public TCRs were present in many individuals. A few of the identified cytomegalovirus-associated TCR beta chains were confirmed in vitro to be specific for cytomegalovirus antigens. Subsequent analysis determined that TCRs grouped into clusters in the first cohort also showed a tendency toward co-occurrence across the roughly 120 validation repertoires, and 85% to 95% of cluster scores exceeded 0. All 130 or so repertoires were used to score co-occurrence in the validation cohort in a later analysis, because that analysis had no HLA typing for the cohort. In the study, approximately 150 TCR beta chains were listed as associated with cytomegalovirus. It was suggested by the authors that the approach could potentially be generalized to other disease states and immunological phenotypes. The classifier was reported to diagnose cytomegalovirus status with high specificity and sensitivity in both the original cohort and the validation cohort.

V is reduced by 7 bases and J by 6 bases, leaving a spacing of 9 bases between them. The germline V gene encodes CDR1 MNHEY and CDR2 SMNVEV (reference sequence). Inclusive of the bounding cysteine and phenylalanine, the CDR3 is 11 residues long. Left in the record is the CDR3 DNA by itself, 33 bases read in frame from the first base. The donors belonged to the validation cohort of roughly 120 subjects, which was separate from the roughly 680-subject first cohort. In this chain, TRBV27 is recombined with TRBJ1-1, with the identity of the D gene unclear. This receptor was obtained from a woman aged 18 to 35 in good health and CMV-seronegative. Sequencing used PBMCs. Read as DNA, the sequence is TGTGCCAGCACGAACGCAGCTGAAGCTTTCTTT. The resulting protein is CASTNAAEAFF.